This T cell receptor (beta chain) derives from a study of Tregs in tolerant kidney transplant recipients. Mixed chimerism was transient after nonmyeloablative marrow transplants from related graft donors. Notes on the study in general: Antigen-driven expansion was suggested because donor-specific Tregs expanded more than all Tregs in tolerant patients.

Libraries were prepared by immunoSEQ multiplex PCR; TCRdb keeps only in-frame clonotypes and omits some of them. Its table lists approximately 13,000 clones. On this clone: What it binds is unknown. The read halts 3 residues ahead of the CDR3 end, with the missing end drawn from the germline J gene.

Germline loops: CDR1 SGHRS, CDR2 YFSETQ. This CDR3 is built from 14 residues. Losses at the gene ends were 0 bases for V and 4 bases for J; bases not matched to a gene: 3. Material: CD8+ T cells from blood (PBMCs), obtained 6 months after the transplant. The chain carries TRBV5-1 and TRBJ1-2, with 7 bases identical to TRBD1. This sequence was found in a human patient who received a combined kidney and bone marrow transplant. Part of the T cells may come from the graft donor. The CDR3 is CASSLGQGSYGYTF. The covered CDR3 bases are TGCGCCAGCAGCTTGGGACAGGGCAGCTATGGC.